There are many counts of the clone carrying this T cell receptor (beta chain). These data are taken from a study of blood T cell repertoires in COVID-19. Study at large: Samples of COVID-19 (acute and convalescent) were obtained from the United States, Italy and Spain. The cDNA or gDNA used as material had been derived from T cells, B-cell-depleted T cells, or PBMCs.

The method was immunoSEQ multiplex PCR; TCRdb's version includes in-frame clones alone and lacks a portion of them. The data show some 250,000 clones, roughly 85% seen once. Participant-reported clinical history was the basis for cohort assignment. Two negative PCRs, clearance, or symptom resolution characterized the recovered Cohort 3 donors. Germline loops: CDR1 MDHEN, CDR2 SYDVKM. V shed 3 bases and J 1 base; nucleotides not matched to a gene: 11. This CDR3 has 17 residues. This clonotype was sampled from a woman between 50 and 59 years old who had recovered from COVID-19. This chain links TRBV28 with TRBJ1-1; 7 nucleotides match TRBD1. The sequenced sample consisted of PBMCs or T cells enriched from blood (not recorded which). The CDR3 DNA is TGTGCCAGCAGTTTCAACAGGGGTCGAAGAGGGAACACTGAAGCTTTCTTT. It encodes CASSFNRGRRGNTEAFF.